This TCR delta chain derives from a study of γδ T cells in repeated Plasmodium falciparum infection (dated by TCRdb to 2020 to 2023). Background for the entire study: The natural-infection arm enrolled Malian children exposed to intense seasonal malaria transmission and compared the Malian children with Australian children matched for age and gender. Five or six malaria-naive U.S. adults underwent four controlled human malaria infections by bites from P. falciparum NF54-infected Anopheles stephensi mosquitoes over 644 days. Samples from controlled-infection subjects were taken at baseline, right before selected infections, and 21 days after each infection. Malian gammadelta TCR repertoires were analysed cross-sectionally during no-transmission periods and longitudinally across acute febrile malaria episodes. In the study, the shaping of the human gammadelta T cell repertoire by repeated Plasmodium falciparum infection was examined using natural infection in Mali and controlled human malaria infection.

The library was generated by multiplex PCR. TCRdb names Illumina MiSeq as the instrument used. Every sorted gammadelta T cell sample had both its TCR gamma (TRG) and TCR delta (TRD) chains sequenced. Concerning the study's data processing: Clonotype tree plots, accumulated frequency of the top 20 clonotypes, diversity index (DI) and D75 metrics were included in the repertoire analyses. Identical DNA sequences were merged into single rows after TCRdb reprocessed the public reads with CATT. The V and J calls and clone size come from TCRdb's table, not from the authors' own analysis. The sample table lists tens of thousands of delta-chain clones, approximately 1.8% of them with a count of one. The ten largest clonotypes hold around 24% of the sample. Overall study results and their limits: Vdelta2-negative gammadelta TCR repertoires from Malian children appeared more clonally expanded, less diverse and less shared than those of Australian children. Vgamma9/Vdelta2+ TCR repertoires kept a highly stable polyclonal repertoire across time and infection, and many TCRgamma sequences overlapped between individuals. The Malian cohort came from a small rural village of predominantly one ethnic group, limiting generalizability. In Vdelta2-negative, largely Vdelta1+, gammadelta TCR repertoires, repeated controlled infections appeared to drive waves of new clonotype selection. Analysis of inter-individual variability in gammadelta T cell responses was limited by the small size of the controlled-infection cohort.

For bulk TCR repertoire analysis, Vgamma9/Vdelta2+ and Vdelta2-negative gammadelta T cell populations were isolated by flow sorting from peripheral blood mononuclear cells. V is cut back by 0 bases and J by 0 bases, with 15 bases in the junction unmatched. Taken from the germline V gene, the CDR1 and CDR2 loops are TSESDYY and QEAYKQQN. The CDR3, cysteine through phenylalanine, is 21 amino acids long. Only the CDR3 part of the read is kept: 63 bases, read in frame from the first base. This clone has only a few counts. This clone's antigen is unknown. This DNA's translation differs at residue 9 from TCRdb's protein, which comes from a much larger clone; a read error is likely, and the protein shown is translated from the DNA.

This TCR came from a pool of human donors (malaria-infected and uninfected, not separated). Input material: gamma-delta T cells from blood. The chain links TRAV38-2/DV8 with TRDJ1, and TRDD3 aligns with 12 junction nucleotides. TCRdb offers no J gene call, so here the DNA was matched to germline to obtain one. The bases are TGTGCTTATAGGAGCGCGGTATATCTCCAACTGGGGGATACCTACACCGATAAACTCATCTTT. This gives the protein CAYRSAVYLQLGDTYTDKLIF.